The T cell receptor beta chain described here comes from a study of blood T cell repertoires in COVID-19 (dated by TCRdb to 2020 to 2022). Study-wide context: The collaborator samples originated in the United States, Italy and Spain and spanned the acute and convalescent phases of COVID-19. Deeply sampled blood TCRbeta repertoires from subjects exposed to, actively infected with, or recovered from COVID-19 were included in the dataset. Nearly every sample came with metadata listing a de-identified subject ID, COVID-19 status, age in years and sex. HLA class I and class II types, where available, came from metadata supplied by the sample provider rather than from assay-based typing. The repertoires were released in a freely available public database meant as a resource for research on the immune response to SARS-CoV-2. Samples were obtained from the ongoing ImmuneRACE study (first 160 participants) and from roughly 1,300 subjects provided by 6 global collaborators. The material from the prospective study consisted of cDNA or gDNA derived from T cells, B-cell-depleted T cells, or PBMCs.

Paper-wide results and their limitations: The quantity of clinical and demographic metadata differed by source and by participant and was supplied without curation.

TCRbeta CDR3 regions were amplified from genomic DNA using the immunoSEQ Assay, a bias-controlled multiplex PCR. The original methods were these. The number of nucleated cells in each sample was estimated from the amplification of reference gene primers within the assay. To quantify the absolute abundance of each unique TCRbeta CDR3 rearrangement, sequence reads were collapsed and filtered. For each sample, productive Simpson clonality was calculated by taking the square root of Simpson's diversity index across productive rearrangements. The source is immuneACCESS, and TCRdb retained only in-frame sequences with V and J called. Part of the clones is not carried over; for the studies checked, unresolved V genes explain less than half of this, and the remainder is unexplained. The V and J calls and clone size come from that table; D and trimming were worked out from the DNA. The sample profile shows about 230,000 clones; more than 80% of them were found once. Over 1% of the sample belongs to the ten largest clones.

The germline V end is reduced by 3 bases and the J end by 3 bases; junction bases left unmatched: 8. Looking up the germline V gene (reference sequence) yields CDR1 SEHNR and CDR2 FQNEAQ. Measured from the cysteine to the phenylalanine, the CDR3 is 16 residues long. The kept DNA is CDR3 alone, 48 bases in frame from the first base. One collaborating source in Seattle enrolled patients during active infection and followed them longitudinally through the course of disease. Collaborating institutions collected whole blood in K2EDTA tubes following their own protocols. For TCRbeta analysis, collaborators shipped samples as frozen whole blood, isolated PBMCs, or DNA extracted from either of those sample types. As concerns this clone: Its antigen remains unidentified. No much larger clone exists at a distance of one base, and base qualities are not known.

The source is a woman in her twenties or thirties with COVID-19, enrolled during active disease. The sequenced sample consisted of peripheral blood. Rearrangement joined TRBV7-9 to TRBJ2-1; 7 central bases correspond to TRBD2. The CDR3 region reads CASSLIPGGVYNEQFF. The bases read TGTGCCAGCAGCTTGATCCCGGGGGGTGTCTACAATGAGCAGTTCTTC.